Given below is one T cell receptor beta chain in context. No cognate antigen has been identified for it. Per-nucleotide qualities are absent, and no much larger clonotype sits a single base away. The data derive from a study of PD-L1 blockade in urothelial cancer (dated 2017 in TCRdb). Turning to the overall study: Every patient began therapy in about 2014 and was given atezolizumab 1,200 mg intravenously every 3 weeks. About nine tenths of the roughly 29 patients were identified as males with urothelial cancer of bladder origin, and a prior smoking history was reported by 18 of 29 patients. Patients had an ECOG performance status of 0 or 1 and had received between 0 and 3 prior chemotherapy regimens. Blood samples were analyzed at two time points: 3 weeks after treatment start (second dose) and 6 weeks after treatment start. Blood samples gave a median of about 130,000 T cells and 83,000 or so unique TCRs, with a median clonality of roughly 0.08. The study was an exploratory multi-omic analysis of somatic, immune and clinical correlates of response to PD-L1 blockade with atezolizumab in urothelial cancer. Pretreatment tumor samples, along with matched peripheral blood collected serially before and after atezolizumab treatment, underwent TCR sequencing. Durable clinical benefit meant progression-free survival longer than 6 months, and TCR features were also tested against progression-free and overall survival. In the same patients, whole exome sequencing and RNA sequencing of pretreatment tumors were performed in addition to TCR sequencing. About 10 patients achieved durable clinical benefit and approximately 20 did not. Under 30 patients had pretreatment blood TCR-seq, some 25 had at least one posttreatment blood collection, and some 25 had tumor TCR-seq. The investigation overall reported the following: Improved progression-free and overall survival was found to be associated with pretreatment peripheral blood TCR clonality below the median. Greater expansion of tumor-associated TCR clones in peripheral blood 3 weeks after the start of treatment was observed in patients with durable benefit (n of about 21, p = 0.022). Because of the small sample size (n of about 30) and the many exploratory analyses performed, the results are intended to be regarded as hypothesis-generating.

Each PCR received spiked-in synthetic TCR analog templates so that absolute template abundance could be estimated from read counts. The immunoSEQ assay was used to amplify TCRbeta CDR3 regions from genomic DNA with bias-controlled V and J gene primers. Sequencing of rearranged TCRbeta segments was performed at approximately 20X coverage. Under the source paper's analysis protocol: Sequencing errors were corrected by clustering, and CDR3s were annotated against IMGT so that V, D and J genes could be assigned. Downstream analyses used only productive TCRbeta rearrangements, leaving out any out-of-frame or stop-codon sequences. Clonality was calculated as one minus the Shannon entropy normalized by the log of the number of unique productive sequences. Fisher's exact test with Benjamini-Hochberg correction, using a cutoff of adjusted p below 0.01, was how clones that differed between time points or between blood and tumor were identified. TCRdb mirrors the immuneACCESS table, restricted to in-frame sequences. Some clones are absent from its copies; in checked studies, under half trace to an unresolved V gene, and the reason for the others is unknown. The V and J calls and the clone size are those of that table, but D and trimming were determined from the DNA. The sample yields 95,000 or so clones; around 86% were counted once. Together, the top ten hold about 2% of the sample.

What this sample's time point label stands for: pretreatment peripheral blood. A cohort of roughly 30 patients with locally advanced or metastatic urothelial carcinoma, treated at Memorial Sloan Kettering on a trial protocol, was included. Peripheral blood mononuclear cells were collected pretreatment and during treatment, with between 1 and 8 total time points per patient. The Qiagen DNeasy Blood extraction kit was used to purify genomic DNA from total PBMCs and tumor samples. PBMCs were collected pretreatment and during treatment, and were isolated and stored as previously described. The TCR originated in a man aged 60 to 75 with urothelial cancer. Here the sequenced sample was PBMCs, taken around atezolizumab (anti-PD-L1) treatment.

The DNA sequence is as follows: TGTGCCAGCAGCTTCTCTCGAGACACTGAAGCTTTCTTT. It encodes CASSFSRDTEAFF. In this chain, TRBV7-6 is recombined with TRBJ1-1, with the D gene too uncertain to name. From the cysteine up to the phenylalanine, the CDR3 has a length of 13 residues. Kept here is only the CDR3 DNA, which spans 39 bases and is read in frame from base 1. Looking up the germline V gene yields CDR1 SGHVS and CDR2 FNYEAQ. Deletion took 3 bases off V and 3 bases off J, with a span of 8 bases between the germline ends.